This passage covers 27 T cell receptor beta chains from one sample sequenced in a study of blood T cell repertoires in COVID-19. Sequencing used immunoSEQ multiplex PCR; TCRdb keeps in-frame clones, though not all of them. The sample lists some 400,000 clones; over 75% were seen once. The sequencing sample was made of PBMCs or T cells enriched from blood (not recorded which). These TCRs come from a young man who had recovered from COVID-19.

This rearrangement joins TRBV7-9 to TRBJ2-3; 9 bases match TRBD2. There are 19 residues in the CDR3. Unmatched junction bases numbered 12, after V lost 2 bases and J lost 0 bases. The germline CDR1 and CDR2 sequences are SEHNR and FQNEAQ (reference sequence). The CDR3 sequence is CASSLMTSGRHFSTDTQYF. DNA of the CDR3: TGTGCCAGCAGCTTAATGACTAGCGGCAGGCACTTTAGCACAGATACGCAGTATTTT.

The chain carries TRBV19 and TRBJ2-7, with 8 bases identical to TRBD2. This CDR3 has 14 amino acids. Losses at the gene ends were 6 bases for V and 6 bases for J; bases not matched to a gene: 10. Looked up from germline, CDR1 is LNHDA and CDR2 is SQIVND (reference sequence). DNA of the CDR3: TGTGCCAGTAGGAAAGGACTAGCAGCTAGCGAGCAGTACTTC. Its translation: CASRKGLAASEQYF. Variable domain in full (rest from reference TRBV19 and TRBJ2-7): DGGITQSPKYLFRKEGQNVTLSCEQNLNHDAMYWYRQDPGQGLRLIYYSQIVNDFQKGDIAEGYSVSREKKESFPLTVTSAQKNPTAFYLCASRKGLAASEQYFGPGTRLTVT.

J is TRBJ1-6 and V is TRBV4-1, with 8 bases identical to TRBD1. V lost 4 bases, J lost 10 bases, and 3 bases stayed unmatched. Germline V gene sequence: CDR1 MGHRA, CDR2 YSYEKL. The CDR3 extends over 13 amino acids. The CDR3 protein is CASSLQGASPLHF. Here the CDR3 DNA reads TGCGCCAGCAGCCTGCAGGGGGCCTCACCCCTCCACTTT.

The sample holds one count of this clone. This rearrangement joins TRBV29-1 to TRBJ1-3; D gene unclear. The germline CDR1 and CDR2 sequences are SQVTM and ANQGSEA. Trimming left V 5 bases short and J 8 bases short, with 13 bases between. The CDR3 has 12 amino acids. The CDR3 DNA follows: TGCAGCGTTCGTGGCGGGCCCGACACCATATATTTT. It encodes CSVRGGPDTIYF.

DNA for the CDR3: TGTGCCAGCAGCCCCCAGGGACTAGCGGGACTATCGAACACCGGGGAGCTGTTTTTT. Translated, it gives CASSPQGLAGLSNTGELFF. This chain links TRBV27 with TRBJ2-2, with 13 nucleotides matching TRBD2. Germline V lookup: CDR1 MNHEY, CDR2 SMNVEV (reference sequence). This CDR3 spans 19 amino acids. V lost 6 bases to trimming and J lost 0 bases; unmatched junction nucleotides: 10.

This chain links TRBV28 with TRBJ1-3; 8 nucleotides match TRBD1. CDR1 and CDR2 (germline): MDHEN, SYDVKM. V shed 8 bases and J 5 bases; nucleotides not matched to a gene: 26. The CDR3 is made up of 20 amino acids. CDR3 nucleotide sequence: TGTGCCAGCCCGAAGGGCCCTGGACAGGGATCCGGCTCTGGTAGAAACACCATATATTTT. Its translation: CASPKGPGQGSGSGRNTIYF.

This sequence joins TRBV11-1 and TRBJ2-1; tentative D call: TRBD1 (5 bases). V lost 1 base, J lost 8 bases, and 12 bases lay in between. This CDR3 region has 14 residues. The germline CDR1 and CDR2 sequences are SGHAT and FQDESV (reference sequence). As DNA, the CDR3 is TGTGCCAGCAGCTTAGGGCAGGGTAGGCATGAGCAGTTCTTC. This codes for CASSLGQGRHEQFF.

The chain has TRBV5-4 and TRBJ2-1, with 9 bases aligning to TRBD2. The CDR3 contains 16 residues. Germline loops: CDR1 SGHNT, CDR2 YYREEE (reference sequence). V lost 0 bases, J lost 4 bases, and 5 bases stayed unmatched. The CDR3 nucleotides are TGTGCCAGCAGCTTGGGTAGCGGGAGCGGATACAATGAGCAGTTCTTC. It specifies CASSLGSGSGYNEQFF. The complete variable domain, with remaining parts taken from reference TRBV5-4 and TRBJ2-1, reads ETGVTQSPTHLIKTRGQQVTLRCSSQSGHNTVSWYQQALGQGPQFIFQYYREEENGRGNFPPRFSGLQFPNYSSELNVNALELDDSALYLCASSLGSGSGYNEQFFGPGTRLTVL.

CDR3 in amino acids: CAISESRAPYEQYF. The CDR3, as DNA: TGTGCCATCAGTGAGTCGCGGGCCCCCTACGAGCAGTACTTC. The rearrangement links TRBV10-3 to TRBJ2-7; perhaps TRBD2 as D (5 bases). Germline CDR1 is ENHRY and CDR2 is SYGVKD. V was shortened by 0 bases and J by 2 bases, with 8 bases between the two germline ends. The CDR3 contains 14 residues.

The chain is built from TRBV27 and TRBJ2-5, with D perhaps matching TRBD1 (5 bases). Deletions cut 9 bases from V and 5 bases from J, with 16 bases between. The CDR3 sequence is 13 residues long. CDR1 MNHEY and CDR2 SMNVEV come from the germline V gene (reference sequence). CDR3 sequence: CARLIDSRETQYF. The CDR3 DNA is TGTGCCAGGCTCATAGACAGTCGTGAGACCCAGTACTTC.

With respect to this clone: The germline gene is not matched at one end of the junction; a read error may be the cause. The chain couples TRBV4-1 to TRBJ2-7; 8 positions match TRBD1. This CDR3 spans 14 amino acids. The germline gives CDR1 MGHRA, CDR2 YSYEKL. The CDR3 protein is CASNQRQGADEQYF. CDR3 nucleotides: TGCGCCAGCAACCAACGGCAGGGGGCGGACGAGCAGTACTTC.

V and J are TRBV7-9 and TRBJ2-1; D unclear. Germline lookup yields CDR1 SEHNR and CDR2 FQNEAQ (reference sequence). The CDR3 covers 17 residues. The V end was cut by 1 base, the J end by 6 bases, with 19 bases between. The CDR3 nucleotides are TGTGCCAGCAGCTTAGGGATCCGTTTCGATGGGCTCAATGAGCAGTTCTTC. The encoded protein is CASSLGIRFDGLNEQFF. Using reference TRBV7-9 and TRBJ2-1 for the parts outside the CDR3, the full variable domain is DTGVSQNPRHKITKRGQNVTFRCDPISEHNRLYWYRQTLGQGPEFLTYFQNEAQLEKSRLLSDRFSAERPKGSFSTLEIQRTEQGDSAMYLCASSLGIRFDGLNEQFFGPGTRLTVL.

This clone was seen only once. The CDR3 DNA follows: TGTGCCAGCAGCCGACAGGGAGGTAGTGGCTACACCTTC. Its translation is CASSRQGGSGYTF. The chain uses TRBV14 and TRBJ1-2; 7 nucleotides align to TRBD1. The CDR3 runs 13 residues. Unmatched junction bases numbered 6, after V lost 4 bases and J lost 7 bases. The germline V gene encodes CDR1 SGHDN and CDR2 FVKESK.

The CDR3 DNA reads TGTGCCTGGAGTGTGCGGGGAAATACTGAAGCTTTCTTT. It specifies CAWSVRGNTEAFF. The genes are TRBV30 and TRBJ1-1; D remains ambiguous. Per germline, CDR1 GTSNPN and CDR2 SVGIG (reference sequence). V was cut by 0 bases and J by 5 bases, with 10 bases left in between. The CDR3 covers 13 residues.

On this clone: This same CDR3 is encoded by further DNA sequences in the sample. This chain joins TRBV10-3 and TRBJ2-6; TRBD1 is a possible D gene (6 bases). The CDR3 is made up of 14 amino acids. V was clipped by 6 bases and J by 0 bases, with 6 bases between them. In germline, CDR1 is ENHRY, CDR2 SYGVKD. The CDR3 region has the DNA TGTGCCATCAGGGACAGCTCTGGGGCCAACGTCCTGACTTTC. Protein: CAIRDSSGANVLTF.

The chain carries TRBV7-3 and TRBJ2-3; the match to TRBD1 covers 7 bases. CDR3 length: 16 amino acids. Trimming at V came to 4 bases and at J to 0 bases, leaving 7 bases not matched to a gene. Germline CDR1 reads SGHTA; CDR2 reads FQGTGA. The CDR3 region is CASSSRQGGSTDTQYF. Written as DNA, the CDR3 is TGTGCCAGCAGCTCAAGACAGGGTGGGAGCACAGATACGCAGTATTTT. Together with reference TRBV7-3 and TRBJ2-3, the CDR3 gives the full variable domain: GAGVSQTPSNKVTEKGKYVELRCDPISGHTALYWYRQSLGQGPEFLIYFQGTGAADDSGLPNDRFFAVRPEGSVSTLKIQRTERGDSAVYLCASSSRQGGSTDTQYFGPGTRLTVL.

The rearrangement joins TRBV5-1 to TRBJ1-2; TRBD1 is a possible D gene (6 bases). CDR3 length: 15 amino acids. Germline CDR1 is SGHRS and CDR2 is YFSETQ. Trimming left V 4 bases short and J 2 bases short, with 15 bases between. The CDR3 is CASSPGQLLNYGYTF. The DNA for the CDR3 is TGCGCCAGCAGCCCGGGACAACTTCTGAACTATGGCTACACCTTC.

This clone was recorded only once. The chain couples TRBV5-6 to TRBJ2-4; D unclear. With 0 bases removed from V and 0 bases from J, the gap between germline ends came to 4 bases. From germline, CDR1 is SGHDT and CDR2 YYEEEE. This CDR3 has 14 amino acids. The CDR3 region has the DNA TGTGCCAGCAGCTTGGTTCTAGCCAAAAACATTCAGTACTTC. Its translation is CASSLVLAKNIQYF.

This clone has a single count. Here the CDR3 DNA reads TGTGCCAGCTCACCGATGGACACCCTTTACGAGCAGTACTTC. Translation: CASSPMDTLYEQYF. The chain has TRBV18 and TRBJ2-7; tentatively, D is TRBD1 (5 bases). Germline CDR1 KGHSH, CDR2 LQKENI. Trimming removed 3 bases at V and 4 bases at J, with 13 bases between. The CDR3 contains 14 residues. Filled out from reference TRBV18 and TRBJ2-7, the complete variable domain reads NAGVMQNPRHLVRRRGQEARLRCSPMKGHSHVYWYRQLPEEGLKFMVYLQKENIIDESGMPKERFSAEFPKEGPSILRIQQVVRGDSAAYFCASSPMDTLYEQYFGPGTRLTVT.

The rearrangement uses TRBV5-4 and TRBJ1-2; 12 positions agree with TRBD1. Trimming removed 0 bases from V and 3 bases from J; junction bases left unmatched: 6. The germline gives CDR1 SGHNT, CDR2 YYREEE (reference sequence). The CDR3 sequence is 17 residues long. CDR3 sequence reads: CASSLAGTGGEHYGYTF. DNA for the CDR3: TGTGCCAGCAGCTTGGCCGGGACAGGGGGCGAGCACTATGGCTACACCTTC.

The rearrangement links TRBV9 to TRBJ2-1; 12 bases map to TRBD2. The CDR3 has 18 residues. Germline CDR1 is SGDLS and CDR2 is YYNGEE. After removal of 2 bases from V and 5 bases from J, the junction contained 11 bases not matched to a gene. Here the CDR3 DNA reads TGTGCCAGCAGCGTTAAGGGATGGGGACTAGCGGGCGACAATGAGCAGTTCTTC. Translation gives CASSVKGWGLAGDNEQFF.

This clone appeared a few times. DNA for the CDR3: TGTGCCAGCACTACTATTGGGACTAGTTTTACCTACGAGCAGTACTTC. It codes for CASTTIGTSFTYEQYF. The chain combines TRBV7-9 with TRBJ2-7; TRBD2 agrees at 8 bases. Trimming at V came to 7 bases and at J to 2 bases, leaving 13 bases not matched to a gene. Germline CDR1 and CDR2: SEHNR and FQNEAQ (reference sequence). The CDR3 has 16 residues.

CDR3: CASRSTGGSNGYTF. CDR3 DNA: TGTGCCAGCAGGTCGACAGGTGGTTCCAATGGCTACACCTTC. The chain couples TRBV28 to TRBJ1-2; a possible D gene is TRBD1 (6 bases). V lost 6 bases, J lost 6 bases, and 17 bases lay in between. The CDR3 runs to 14 residues. From germline, CDR1 is MDHEN and CDR2 SYDVKM.

This chain joins TRBV27 and TRBJ2-7; D not resolved. This CDR3 has 14 amino acids. Germline V gives CDR1 MNHEY, CDR2 SMNVEV (reference sequence). The V end lost 3 bases, the J end lost 3 bases, and 12 bases lay between the germline ends. The CDR3 sequence: CASSFHRLSYEQYF. In DNA form, the CDR3 reads TGTGCCAGCAGTTTCCACAGATTAAGCTACGAGCAGTACTTC.

The J gene is TRBJ1-4, the V gene TRBV18; 7 nucleotides align to TRBD1. V lost 6 bases and J lost 1; bases outside the gene matches: 2. Looked up from germline, CDR1 is KGHSH and CDR2 is LQKENI. This CDR3 spans 14 amino acids. The CDR3 region has the DNA TGTGCCAGCTCCCGACAGGGAACTAATGAAAAACTGTTTTTT. It specifies CASSRQGTNEKLFF.

The chain combines TRBV11-1 with TRBJ2-7, with a tentative D call TRBD2 (6 bases). Germline CDR1 reads SGHAT; CDR2 reads FQDESV (reference sequence). The CDR3 contains 15 residues. Between the trimmed V and J ends, which lost 0 bases and 1 base, there was a span of 10 bases. This CDR3 reads CASSLAGTGSYEQYF. Written as DNA, the CDR3 is TGTGCCAGCAGCTTAGCCGGGACTGGATCCTACGAGCAGTACTTC.

The V call is TRBV29-1, the J call TRBJ2-3; no definite D call. The germline V gene encodes CDR1 SQVTM and CDR2 ANQGSEA. V lost 2 bases, J lost 0 bases, and 3 bases lay in between. The CDR3 runs 12 residues. In DNA form, the CDR3 reads TGCAGCGTTGAATATAGCACAGATACGCAGTATTTT. Residues: CSVEYSTDTQYF.